These 3 T cell receptor beta chains were sequenced from one sample in a study of CD8+ T cells in alopecia areata. Noted treatment: oral pan-JAK inhibitor, 5-10 mg twice daily. Extracted RNA was reverse transcribed into cDNA, the sequencing template. TCRdb's copy holds only in-frame clones and misses some; the assay was immunoSEQ multiplex PCR. The sample carries about 270,000 clones, roughly 63% recorded once. This material consisted of CD4+ T cells sorted from blood, taken at roughly week 52, from a patient treated with tofacitinib. These receptors originate from a human donor with alopecia areata.

V is TRBV7-6 and J is TRBJ1-1, with a tentative D call TRBD1 (5 bases). V lost 5 bases and J 0 bases, leaving 16 bases between the germline ends. Germline V CDR1 and CDR2: SGHVS, FNYEAQ. The CDR3 runs 16 residues. The CDR3 sequence: CASSRWDRSMNTEAFF. CDR3 bases: TGTGCCAGCAGCCGCTGGGACCGGAGCATGAACACTGAAGCTTTCTTT.

V is TRBV6-5 and J is TRBJ1-1, with D perhaps matching TRBD1 (6 bases). This CDR3 has 15 amino acids. Germline V gene lookup returns CDR1 MNHEY and CDR2 SVGAGI. The V and J ends lost 6 bases and 5 bases respectively, with 19 bases between them. CDR3 region: CASSGGRIVGTEAFF. DNA of the CDR3: TGTGCCAGCAGCGGGGGCCGAATCGTGGGTACTGAAGCTTTCTTT.

Note on this clone: The junction does not match germline at one end; this may be a read error. This chain uses TRBV11-2 with TRBJ2-5; D is unclear. The germline CDR1 and CDR2 sequences are SGHAT and FQNNGV. The CDR3 length is 15 residues. The CDR3 loop reads CASSLGGHQQGTQYF. The CDR3 coding sequence is TGTGCCAGCAGCTTAGGTGGGCACCAGCAAGGGACCCAGTACTTC.